This T cell receptor beta chain was found in a study of T cells in Graves' hyperthyroidism and ophthalmopathy (dated by TCRdb to 2018 to 2020). Concerning the study at large: TCR V-J signatures able to tell the groups apart were searched for in a discovery cohort of 90 to 100 patients, of whom more than 40 had Graves' ophthalmopathy and about 60 had stable Graves' hyperthyroidism. Prospective prediction of ophthalmopathy was tested in an independent validation cohort consisting of roughly 20 hyperthyroidism patients and about 17 patients who later progressed to ophthalmopathy. The 75 to 100 discovery patients were divided at random into training and test sets in a 7:3 ratio. In addition, the study compared T-cell repertoires in thyroid tissue and in blood from a handful of Graves' hyperthyroidism patients. After blood sampling, hyperthyroidism patients were treated with methimazole at a starting dose of 30 mg daily, and ophthalmopathy patients were treated with high-dose intravenous methylprednisolone. According to the paper, TCR Vbeta CDR3 sequencing was carried out on 120 to 150 peripheral blood samples, which came from under 50 ophthalmopathy, around 74 hyperthyroidism and about 17 progressor patients.

Overall results and qualifications from the work: Sample size was not statistically predetermined, and investigators were not blinded to group allocation. Most expanded thyroid clonotypes (frequency above 0.001) were also found in blood, which suggests that blood repertoires may mirror thyroid immune responses. In validation, the model predicted progression to ophthalmopathy with 60% to 71% sensitivity and about 72% specificity, a median of 6.5 months before onset. A 13 V-J signature model separated ophthalmopathy from stable hyperthyroidism, with about 88% sensitivity and just under 84% specificity in cross-validation and 80%/75% in testing.

Any patient with an uncontrolled infection, another autoimmune disease, pregnancy or lactation was excluded. Clinical symptoms, serum thyroxine and TRAb, thyroid ultrasound, and orbital computed tomography formed the basis for the diagnoses. Trizol reagent was used to extract total RNA, and RNA quality was then checked on an Agilent 2100 Bioanalyzer. Note on this clonotype: It has no known antigen specificity. No per-base quality is available; no much larger clone lies one base away.

Amplification of TCR beta CDR3 regions was carried out from RNA transcripts. The TCR CDR3 was subjected to a first round of RT-PCR using the HTBI primer set and the Qiagen OneStep RT-PCR kit. The libraries were constructed in a second round of multiplex PCR and then size-selected and purified. Paired-end sequencing of the libraries was performed with 100 bp reads on an Illumina HiSeq2000. The source study handled its data this way. Raw data were processed with SOAPnuke, discarding reads with adapters, uncalled bases, mean Phred below 15, or no exact constant-primer or identifier match. COPE v1.2.5 was used to merge the high-quality paired reads, and each unique nucleotide sequence was defined as a clonotype. MiTCR v1.1 was used to align the clonotypes against IMGT TRBV, TRBD and TRBJ reference segments. The analysis included only V-J combinations with a frequency above 0.0001, which together covered 99% to 99.2% of the repertoires. The TCS score was defined as F50 (clonal expansion) divided by E x V (chaos), with BLOSUM62-based TCRdist calculated between CDR3 peptides within each V-J. Welch's t-statistics and random forest reduced approximately 520 V-J features to 10 to 15, which were used in a naive Bayes classifier (R e1071). The similarity between thyroid and blood repertoires was quantified using the Morisita-Horn index. The public reads were run again by TCRdb, first through fastp at Q25 and then through MiXCR, and only productive beta chains were kept. Rows with one shared CDR3 protein collapse into an entry with the most common genes and DNA. For this entry, the V and J calls and clone size follow TCRdb and not the study's own pipeline. Recorded for this sample are more than 500,000 distinct CDR3 sequences; about half of them occurred a single time. Clones ranked in the top ten supply around a fifth of the sample.

From the germline V gene (reference sequence), CDR1 is DFQATT and CDR2 is SNEGSKA. V and J lose 2 bases and 0 bases, and a span of 14 bases separates them. The CDR3 sequence holds 16 residues, the cysteine and phenylalanine included. CDR3 DNA only is kept here, 48 bases in frame from base 1. Sequenced material: peripheral blood or thyroid tissue (not recorded which). This receptor was obtained from an adult woman with Graves' disease, either hyperthyroidism or ophthalmopathy (not recorded which). The chain is assembled from TRBV20-1 and TRBJ1-5; a tentative D match to TRBD1 spans 5 bases. The CDR3 has the sequence CSARPARGISNQPQHF. The DNA reads as follows: TGCAGTGCTAGACCCGCGCGGGGGATTAGCAATCAGCCCCAGCATTTT.